This T cell receptor beta chain stems from a study of blood T cell repertoires in COVID-19. As handled by the study authors: For nucleated cells, counts were estimated from reference gene primer amplification. Measured with immunoSEQ multiplex PCR; TCRdb has only the in-frame clones, and not every one. Clone size and the V and J calls come from that table; the DNA yielded D and trimming. Of 53,000 or so clones detected, 70% to 90% appear once; the ten largest clones hold 10% to 15%. This CDR3 has 16 amino acids. Unmatched junction bases numbered 8, after V lost 0 bases and J lost 4 bases. Germline assignment: CDR1 SGHRS and CDR2 YFSETQ.

The clonotype originates from an elderly man with acute or convalescent COVID-19. The genes are TRBV5-1 and TRBJ1-2; TRBD1 matches at 8 bases. Specimen: peripheral blood. The chain's CDR3 is CASSLGSGTGGYGYTF. The CDR3 bases are TGCGCCAGCAGCTTGGGGTCAGGGACAGGAGGCTATGGCTACACCTTC.